This T cell receptor beta chain was recorded in a study of lymphopenia after photon versus proton radiotherapy. Study-level findings and limits: After the lymphocyte nadir, photon-treated repertoires showed oligoclonal expansion, especially of CD8+ Temra cells. Post-nadir TCR diversity decline inversely tracked overall survival among those who died. Relative stability marked proton patients; photon patients lost diversity and naive cells. Authors raise, but do not show, better survival with proton therapy.

Points on this clone: Antigen specificity is unknown.

From germline, CDR1 is SGHTA and CDR2 FQGNSA. V was shortened by 4 bases and J by 2 bases, with 12 bases between the two germline ends. The CDR3 runs to 15 residues. This table comes from immunoSEQ multiplex PCR, and its TCRdb copy is limited to in-frame clones, with some not included. The sample lists approximately 21,000 clones, around 84% occurring once. The sequence derives from a man in his sixties with pancreatic cancer. The specimen was peripheral blood, collected from a patient treated with photon-based radiotherapy. This chain uses TRBV7-2 with TRBJ1-3; no definite D call. CDR3 in DNA: TGTGCCAGCAGCTCGATCCCAGGCCCTGGAAACACCATATATTTT. Translation gives CASSSIPGPGNTIYF.